The 2 T cell receptor beta chains in this list originate from one sample, sequenced in a study of cytomegalovirus exposure and HLA in healthy donors. The PCR used 60 Vbeta and 13 Jbeta primers. Method: immunoSEQ multiplex PCR; TCRdb's copy keeps in-frame clones and lacks some. The table lists about 160,000 clones, roughly 85% of them singletons, with 8.5% in the top ten. Sequencing was carried out using PBMCs. Receptors were obtained from a male donor in good health and CMV-seropositive.

V and J are TRBV27 and TRBJ2-2; 11 bases match TRBD2. The germline gives CDR1 MNHEY, CDR2 SMNVEV (reference sequence). The CDR3 sequence is 15 residues long. After removal of 6 bases from V and 7 bases from J, the junction contained 7 bases not matched to a gene. CDR3 bases: TGTGCCAGCAGCCCACTAGCGGGAGCCGTCGGGGAGCTGTTTTTT. Its protein is CASSPLAGAVGELFF.

V and J are TRBV19 and TRBJ1-5, with D hard to call. The CDR3 runs 14 residues. Per germline, CDR1 LNHDA and CDR2 SQIVND (reference sequence). V lost 2 bases to trimming and J lost 5 bases, with 10 bases between them. The chain's CDR3 is CASSITTVDQPQHF. DNA of the CDR3: TGTGCCAGTAGTATAACCACGGTTGATCAGCCCCAGCATTTT.